This TCR beta chain was recorded in a study of cytomegalovirus exposure and HLA in healthy donors. Study-wide findings and caveats: In vitro, three CMV-associated chains proved specific for CMV antigens. A missense DCLRE1C variant was associated with V- and J-gene trimming of TCR beta chains in a later analysis, and an independent cohort replicated the association. A previous analysis found most TCR beta V segments productive roughly 90% or roughly 30% of the time. Common viral pathogens seemed, in a later analysis, to connect with several of the most significant clusters.

To note about this clone: The antigen remains undetermined.

The ends were cut back, 5 bases at V and 6 bases at J, with 22 bases in the middle. This CDR3 region has 16 residues. Germline CDR1 reads MDHEN; CDR2 reads SYDVKM. Use of 60 Vbeta and 13 Jbeta primers characterized the PCR. Sequencing used immunoSEQ multiplex PCR; TCRdb keeps in-frame clones, though not all of them. The table has approximately 150,000 clones, 63% seen once. This chain uses TRBV28 with TRBJ1-1, with D tentatively TRBD1 (5 bases). Sequencing was performed on PBMCs. This sequence was found in an older woman in good health and CMV-seropositive. CDR3 sequence: CASSTHWGSKDSEAFF. The CDR3 coding sequence is TGTGCCAGCAGTACACATTGGGGCAGCAAAGACTCTGAAGCTTTCTTT.